This is a list of T cell receptor beta chains from one sample in a study of blood T cell repertoires in COVID-19. Clones were read by immunoSEQ multiplex PCR, and TCRdb kept only the in-frame ones, dropping some. The data show roughly 200,000 clones, roughly 84% seen once. Sequencing was carried out using PBMCs or T cells enriched from blood (not recorded which). Every receptor here comes from a woman aged 25 to 45 who had been exposed to COVID-19. Each CDR3 is given with its conserved first and last residue. D genes are given only for firm matches. Size tells how often a clone was seen (once, few, many) or the class of an expanded clone, and some rows leave it out.

D | size | J | V | CDR3 | DNA
NA | NA | TRBJ2-3 | TRBV4-3 | CASSQDPGLATQYF | TGCGCCAGCAGCCAAGACCCCGGGCTAGCGACGCAGTATTTT
NA | NA | TRBJ1-1 | TRBV29-1 | CSVEDSAGLGRNTEAFF | TGCAGCGTTGAAGATTCGGCAGGGTTAGGTAGGAACACTGAAGCTTTCTTT
TRBD1 | few | TRBJ1-5 | TRBV2 | CASSRDRMNQPQHF | TGTGCCAGCAGTCGGGACAGAATGAATCAGCCCCAGCATTTT
NA | NA | TRBJ1-4 | TRBV12-3/TRBV12-4 | CASSENNREKLFF | TGTGCCAGCAGCGAAAACAATCGTGAAAAACTGTTTTTT
TRBD1 | NA | TRBJ1-5 | TRBV27 | CASSFYRGGQPQHF | TGTGCCAGCAGTTTTTACAGGGGTGGGCAGCCCCAGCATTTT
TRBD2 | NA | TRBJ2-3 | TRBV5-1 | CASSIYSGTTDTQYF | TGCGCCAGCAGCATATATAGCGGGACCACAGATACGCAGTATTTT
NA | NA | TRBJ1-1 | TRBV15 | CATRQMNTEAFF | TGTGCCACCAGGCAGATGAACACTGAAGCTTTCTTT
NA | NA | TRBJ1-5 | TRBV27 | CASSPSTSRVNQPQHF | TGTGCCAGCAGTCCCTCGACCTCGAGGGTCAATCAGCCCCAGCATTTT
TRBD1 | NA | TRBJ1-2 | TRBV27 | CASRPRDRGPHTYGYTF | TGTGCCAGCAGACCCCGGGACAGGGGCCCTCATACCTATGGCTACACCTTC
TRBD2 | NA | TRBJ2-7 | TRBV15 | CATSRAQGLAGAFAAYEQYF | TGTGCCACCAGCAGAGCCCAGGGACTAGCGGGGGCCTTCGCAGCCTACGAGCAGTACTTC
NA | NA | TRBJ1-5 | TRBV20-1 | CSARDRNQPQHF | TGCAGTGCTCGTGACCGGAATCAGCCCCAGCATTTT
NA | NA | TRBJ2-7 | TRBV27 | CASSPLRAPRGEQYF | TGTGCCAGCAGCCCCCTGCGGGCCCCCAGGGGCGAGCAGTACTTC
NA | NA | TRBJ1-1 | TRBV6-1 | CASSEWLRRNTEAFF | TGTGCCAGCAGTGAATGGCTTAGGAGGAACACTGAAGCTTTCTTT
TRBD1 | NA | TRBJ1-3 | TRBV5-1 | CASSPGQGAGNTIYF | TGCGCCAGCAGCCCCGGACAGGGAGCTGGAAACACCATATATTTT
NA | NA | TRBJ1-2 | TRBV10-3 | CAINSGGLGYTF | TGTGCCATCAACTCGGGGGGGCTTGGCTACACCTTC
NA | NA | TRBJ1-2 | TRBV5-1 | CASSLGGEGYGYTF | TGCGCCAGCAGCTTGGGAGGGGAGGGCTATGGCTACACCTTC
TRBD2 | NA | TRBJ2-1 | TRBV27 | CASRAGTRAYNEQFF | TGTGCCAGTCGCGCCGGGACTAGGGCGTACAATGAGCAGTTCTTC
TRBD1 | NA | TRBJ1-2 | TRBV3-1/TRBV3-2 | CASSQETWRTGGTWGYGYTF | TGTGCCAGCAGCCAAGAAACCTGGAGGACAGGGGGTACGTGGGGCTATGGCTACACCTTC
NA | NA | TRBJ1-2 | TRBV2 | CASSGFGGNGGYTF | TGTGCCAGCAGTGGGTTCGGGGGGAATGGAGGCTACACCTTC
NA | NA | TRBJ2-5 | TRBV30 | CAWSVLRGIQETQYF | TGTGCCTGGAGTGTCCTGAGGGGGATCCAAGAGACCCAGTACTTC
TRBD1 | NA | TRBJ2-5 | TRBV24-1 | CATSDRDSFPPTQYF | TGTGCCACCAGTGATCGGGACAGCTTTCCCCCGACCCAGTACTTC
NA | NA | TRBJ2-1 | TRBV18 | CASSPPDREQFF | TGTGCCAGCTCACCGCCCGACAGAGAGCAGTTCTTC
TRBD1 | few | TRBJ1-2 | TRBV6-5 | CASSSPNRGYGYTF | TGTGCCAGCAGTTCCCCTAACAGGGGCTATGGCTACACCTTC
NA | NA | TRBJ1-4 | TRBV5-6 | CASSRRGATNEKLFF | TGTGCCAGCAGCCGGCGGGGGGCAACTAATGAAAAACTGTTTTTT
NA | NA | TRBJ1-6 | TRBV6-1 | CASTQATNSPLHF | TGTGCCAGCACCCAGGCGACCAATTCACCCCTCCACTTT
NA | few | TRBJ1-5 | TRBV7-2 | CASSLGRDIGQPQHF | TGTGCCAGCAGCTTGGGCAGGGATATTGGGCAGCCCCAGCATTTT
NA | NA | TRBJ2-3 | TRBV7-8 | CASSLIQDTDTQYF | TGTGCCAGCAGCTTAATACAGGACACAGATACGCAGTATTTT
NA | NA | TRBJ1-1 | TRBV2 | CASRQEIIGNTEAFF | TGTGCCAGCAGGCAAGAGATTATCGGGAACACTGAAGCTTTCTTT
TRBD1 | once | TRBJ1-2 | TRBV27 | CASSLGQGNGYTF | TGTGCCAGCAGTCTGGGACAGGGTAATGGCTACACCTTC
TRBD1 | NA | TRBJ1-4 | TRBV5-8 | CASSLVLYRGRGEKLFF | TGTGCCAGCAGCCTGGTCCTTTACAGGGGGAGGGGTGAAAAACTGTTTTTT
TRBD1 | NA | TRBJ1-6 | TRBV7-2 | CASTRTGYNSPLHF | TGTGCCAGCACCCGGACAGGGTATAATTCACCCCTCCACTTT
NA | few | TRBJ2-1 | TRBV6-4 | CASSEGEGVNEQFF | TGTGCCAGCAGTGAAGGGGAAGGGGTCAATGAGCAGTTCTTC
TRBD1 | NA | TRBJ2-7 | TRBV5-1 | CASSHGQGLYEQYF | TGCGCCAGCAGCCATGGACAGGGTCTCTACGAGCAGTACTTC
NA | NA | TRBJ1-1 | TRBV7-3 | CASSLRGGGLAMNTEAFF | TGTGCCAGCAGCTTGCGCGGAGGAGGGTTAGCGATGAACACTGAAGCTTTCTTT
NA | NA | TRBJ1-5 | TRBV5-8 | CASSSERGSWGQPQHF | TGTGCCAGCAGCTCGGAGAGAGGGTCTTGGGGTCAGCCCCAGCATTTT
NA | few | TRBJ1-5 | TRBV9 | CASSRSDNQPQHF | TGTGCCAGCAGCCGCAGCGACAATCAGCCCCAGCATTTT
TRBD1 | NA | TRBJ2-7 | TRBV6-2/TRBV6-3 | CASSNPDRGSQYF | TGTGCCAGCAGTAACCCAGACAGGGGGTCGCAGTACTTC
NA | NA | TRBJ1-5 | TRBV7-8 | CASSLAPTAASNQPQHF | TGTGCCAGCAGCTTAGCGCCAACAGCCGCTAGCAATCAGCCCCAGCATTTT
NA | once | TRBJ1-2 | TRBV11-2 | CASSPSQGTGGYTF | TGTGCCAGCAGCCCCAGTCAGGGGACGGGGGGCTACACCTTC
NA | NA | TRBJ1-3 | TRBV5-4 | CASSLEGGPSGNTIYF | TGTGCCAGCAGCTTGGAGGGAGGACCCTCTGGAAACACCATATATTTT
NA | NA | TRBJ2-7 | TRBV10-3 | CAISEGAGLAPYEQYF | TGTGCCATCAGTGAGGGGGCTGGATTGGCGCCCTACGAGCAGTACTTC
TRBD1 | NA | TRBJ1-6 | TRBV9 | CASSVGDRDSPLHF | TGTGCCAGCAGCGTAGGGGACAGAGATTCACCCCTCCACTTT
NA | NA | TRBJ2-7 | TRBV23-1 | CASRPTRLPGEQYF | TGCGCCAGCAGACCGACCCGACTCCCGGGGGAGCAGTACTTC
NA | NA | TRBJ1-1 | TRBV5-4 | CASSSGTFNTEAFF | TGTGCCAGCAGCTCCGGTACCTTCAACACTGAAGCTTTCTTT
NA | NA | TRBJ1-2 | TRBV2 | CASTVARGYGYTF | TGTGCCAGCACCGTGGCCAGGGGCTATGGCTACACCTTC
NA | NA | TRBJ1-1 | TRBV7-9 | CASSHQVNTEAFF | TGTGCCAGCAGCCACCAGGTTAACACTGAAGCTTTCTTT
NA | NA | TRBJ1-1 | TRBV7-2 | CASSLAADIQAFF | TGTGCCAGCAGCTTAGCGGCGGATATACAAGCTTTCTTT
NA | NA | TRBJ1-5 | TRBV6-1 | CASSEVYRSTGPQHF | TGTGCCAGCAGTGAAGTATACAGGTCCACGGGGCCCCAGCATTTT
TRBD1 | few | TRBJ2-7 | TRBV5-1 | CASSALRDRASGEQYF | TGCGCCAGCAGCGCTCTCCGGGACAGGGCTTCGGGCGAGCAGTACTTC
NA | once | TRBJ1-2 | TRBV21-1 | CASKRSGYTF | TGTGCCAGCAAGAGATCTGGCTACACCTTC
NA | NA | TRBJ1-1 | TRBV18 | CASSPKTRSGWDTEAFF | TGTGCCAGCTCACCAAAGACGCGCTCAGGGTGGGACACTGAAGCTTTCTTT